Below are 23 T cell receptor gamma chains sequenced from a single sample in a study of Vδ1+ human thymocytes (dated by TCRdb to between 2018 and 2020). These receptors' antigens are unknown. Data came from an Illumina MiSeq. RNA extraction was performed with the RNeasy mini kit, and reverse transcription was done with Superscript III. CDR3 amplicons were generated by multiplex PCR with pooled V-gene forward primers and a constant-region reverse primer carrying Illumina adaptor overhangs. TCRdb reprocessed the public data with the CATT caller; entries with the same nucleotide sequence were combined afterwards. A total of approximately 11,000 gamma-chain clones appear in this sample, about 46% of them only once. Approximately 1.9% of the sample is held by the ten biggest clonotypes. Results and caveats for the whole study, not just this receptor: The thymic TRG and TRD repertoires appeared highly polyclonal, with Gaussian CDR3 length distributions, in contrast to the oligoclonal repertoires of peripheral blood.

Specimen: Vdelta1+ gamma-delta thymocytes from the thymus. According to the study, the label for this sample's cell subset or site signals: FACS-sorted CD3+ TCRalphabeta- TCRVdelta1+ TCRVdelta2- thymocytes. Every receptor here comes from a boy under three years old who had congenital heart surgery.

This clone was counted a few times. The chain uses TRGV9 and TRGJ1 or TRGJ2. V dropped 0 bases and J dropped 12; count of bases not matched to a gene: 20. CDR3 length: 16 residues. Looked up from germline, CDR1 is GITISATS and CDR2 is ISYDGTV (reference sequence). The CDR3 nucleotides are TGTGCCTTGTGGGAGGTGCGTGCCTTCTCGATCGATGGGAAACTCTTT. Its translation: CALWEVRAFSIDGKLF.

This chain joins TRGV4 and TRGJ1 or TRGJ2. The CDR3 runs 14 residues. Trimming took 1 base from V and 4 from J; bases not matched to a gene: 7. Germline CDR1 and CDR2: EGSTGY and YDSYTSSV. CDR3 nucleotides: TGTGCCACCTGGGATGGAGGAGCCTATTATAAGAAACTCTTT. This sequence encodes CATWDGGAYYKKLF.

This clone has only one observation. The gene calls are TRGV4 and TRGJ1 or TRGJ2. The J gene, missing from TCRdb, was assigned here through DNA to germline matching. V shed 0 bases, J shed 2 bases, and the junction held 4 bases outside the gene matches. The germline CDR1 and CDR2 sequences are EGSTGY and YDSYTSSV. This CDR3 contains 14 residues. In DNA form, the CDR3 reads TGTGCCACCTGGGATGGGGGGCATTATTATAAGAAACTCTTT. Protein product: CATWDGGHYYKKLF.

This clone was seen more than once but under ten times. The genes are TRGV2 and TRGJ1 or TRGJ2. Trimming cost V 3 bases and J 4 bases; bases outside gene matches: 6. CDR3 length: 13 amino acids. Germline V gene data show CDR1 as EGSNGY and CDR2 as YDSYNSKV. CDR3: CATWDWGYYKKLF. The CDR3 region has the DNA TGTGCCACCTGGGACTGGGGATATTATAAGAAACTCTTT.

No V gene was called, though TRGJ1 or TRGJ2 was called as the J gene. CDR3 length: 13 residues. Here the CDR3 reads CALWELGRIGKLF. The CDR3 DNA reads TGTGCCTTGTGGGAGCTAGGGCGTATCGGGAAACTCTTT.

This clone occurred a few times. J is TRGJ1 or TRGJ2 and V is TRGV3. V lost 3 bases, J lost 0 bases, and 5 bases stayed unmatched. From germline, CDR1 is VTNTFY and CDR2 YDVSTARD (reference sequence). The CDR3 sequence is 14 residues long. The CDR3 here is CATWDGLNYYKKLF. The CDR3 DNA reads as TGTGCCACCTGGGACGGATTGAATTATTATAAGAAACTCTTT.

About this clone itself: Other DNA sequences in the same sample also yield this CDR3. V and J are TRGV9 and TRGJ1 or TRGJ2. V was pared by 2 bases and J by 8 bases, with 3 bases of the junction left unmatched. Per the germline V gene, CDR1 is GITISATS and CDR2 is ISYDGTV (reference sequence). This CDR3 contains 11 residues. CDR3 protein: CALWEGDKKLF. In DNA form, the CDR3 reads TGTGCCTTGTGGGAGGGTGATAAGAAACTCTTT.

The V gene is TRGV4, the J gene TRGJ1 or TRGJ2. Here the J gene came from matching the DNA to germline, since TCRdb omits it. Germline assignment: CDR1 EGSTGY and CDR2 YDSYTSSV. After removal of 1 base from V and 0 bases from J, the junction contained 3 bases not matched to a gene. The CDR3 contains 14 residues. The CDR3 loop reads CATWDGKNYYKKLF. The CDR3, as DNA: TGTGCCACCTGGGATGGTAAGAATTATTATAAGAAACTCTTT.

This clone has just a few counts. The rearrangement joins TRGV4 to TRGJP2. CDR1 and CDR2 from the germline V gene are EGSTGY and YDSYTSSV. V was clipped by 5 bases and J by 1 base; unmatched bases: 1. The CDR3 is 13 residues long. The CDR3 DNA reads TGTGCCACCTGGGTTAGTAGTGATTGGATCAAGACGTTT. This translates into CATWVSSDWIKTF.

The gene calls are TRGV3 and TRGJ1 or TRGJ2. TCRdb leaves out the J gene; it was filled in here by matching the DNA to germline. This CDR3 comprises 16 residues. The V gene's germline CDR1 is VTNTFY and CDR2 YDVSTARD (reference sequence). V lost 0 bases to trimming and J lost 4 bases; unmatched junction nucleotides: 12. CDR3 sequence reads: CATWDRRGGGYYKKLF. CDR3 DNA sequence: TGTGCCACCTGGGACAGGCGAGGAGGTGGGTATTATAAGAAACTCTTT.

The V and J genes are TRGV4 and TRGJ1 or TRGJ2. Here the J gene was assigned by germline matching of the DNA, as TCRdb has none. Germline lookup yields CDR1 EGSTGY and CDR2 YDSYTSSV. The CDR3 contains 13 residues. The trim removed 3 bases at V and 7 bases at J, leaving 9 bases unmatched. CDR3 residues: CATWDLSEYKKLF. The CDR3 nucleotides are TGTGCCACCTGGGATCTCTCGGAATATAAGAAACTCTTT.

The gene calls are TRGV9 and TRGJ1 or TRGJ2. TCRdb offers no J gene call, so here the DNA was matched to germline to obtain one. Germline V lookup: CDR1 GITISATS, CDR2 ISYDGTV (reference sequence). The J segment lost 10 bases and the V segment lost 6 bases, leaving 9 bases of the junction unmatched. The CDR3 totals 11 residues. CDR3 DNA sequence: TGTGCCTTGTGGAGAAGGGAAAAGAAACTCTTT. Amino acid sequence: CALWRREKKLF.

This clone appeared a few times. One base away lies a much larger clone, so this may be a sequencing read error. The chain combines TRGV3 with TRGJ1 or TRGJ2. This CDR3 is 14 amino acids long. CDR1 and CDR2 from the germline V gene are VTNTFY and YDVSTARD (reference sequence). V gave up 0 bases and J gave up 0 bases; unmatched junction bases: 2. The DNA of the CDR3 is TGTGCCACCTGGGACAGGTCGAATTATTATAAGAAACTCTTT. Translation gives CATWDRSNYYKKLF.

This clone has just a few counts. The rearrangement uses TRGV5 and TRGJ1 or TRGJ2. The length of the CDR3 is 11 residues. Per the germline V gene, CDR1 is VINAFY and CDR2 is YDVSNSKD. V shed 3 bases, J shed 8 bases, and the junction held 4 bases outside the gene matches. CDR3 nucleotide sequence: TGTGCCACCTGGGACTTGGATAAGAAACTCTTT. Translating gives CATWDLDKKLF.

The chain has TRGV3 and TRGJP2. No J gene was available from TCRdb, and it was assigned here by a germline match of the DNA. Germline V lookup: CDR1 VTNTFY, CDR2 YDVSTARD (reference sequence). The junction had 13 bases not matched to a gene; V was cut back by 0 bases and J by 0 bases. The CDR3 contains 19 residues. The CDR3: CATWDRRSRPYSSDWIKTF. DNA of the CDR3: TGTGCCACCTGGGACAGGCGGTCCCGACCTTATAGTAGTGATTGGATCAAGACGTTT.

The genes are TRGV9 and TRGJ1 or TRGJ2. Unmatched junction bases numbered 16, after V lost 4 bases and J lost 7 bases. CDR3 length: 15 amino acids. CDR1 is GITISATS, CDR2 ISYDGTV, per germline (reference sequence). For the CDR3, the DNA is TGTGCCTTGTGGGACCTGTCGTGTCGGGGGTATAAGAAACTCTTT. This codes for CALWDLSCRGYKKLF.

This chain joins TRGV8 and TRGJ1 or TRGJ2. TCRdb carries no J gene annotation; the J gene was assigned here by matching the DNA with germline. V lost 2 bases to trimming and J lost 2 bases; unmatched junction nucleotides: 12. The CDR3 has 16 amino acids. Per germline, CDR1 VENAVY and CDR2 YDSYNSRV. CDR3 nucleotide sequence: TGTGCCACCTGGGATAATCGTCGACGAGATTATTATAAGAAACTCTTT. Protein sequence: CATWDNRRRDYYKKLF.

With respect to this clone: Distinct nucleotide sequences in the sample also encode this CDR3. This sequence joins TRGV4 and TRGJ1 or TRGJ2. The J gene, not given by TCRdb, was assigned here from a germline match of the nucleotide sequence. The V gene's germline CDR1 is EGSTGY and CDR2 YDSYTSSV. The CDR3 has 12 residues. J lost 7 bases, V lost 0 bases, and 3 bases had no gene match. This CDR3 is CATWDGRYKKLF. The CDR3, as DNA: TGTGCCACCTGGGATGGGAGGTATAAGAAACTCTTT.

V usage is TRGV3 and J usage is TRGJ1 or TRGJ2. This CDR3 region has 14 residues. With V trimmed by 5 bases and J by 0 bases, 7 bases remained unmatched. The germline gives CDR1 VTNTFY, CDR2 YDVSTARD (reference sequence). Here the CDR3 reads CATWGPSNYYKKLF. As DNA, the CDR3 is TGTGCCACCTGGGGGCCATCGAATTATTATAAGAAACTCTTT.

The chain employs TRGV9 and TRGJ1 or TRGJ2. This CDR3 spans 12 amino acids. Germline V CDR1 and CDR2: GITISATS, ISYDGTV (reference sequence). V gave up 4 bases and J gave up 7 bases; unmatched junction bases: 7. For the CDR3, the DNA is TGTGCCTTGTGGGATCTCGGATATAAGAAACTCTTT. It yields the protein CALWDLGYKKLF.

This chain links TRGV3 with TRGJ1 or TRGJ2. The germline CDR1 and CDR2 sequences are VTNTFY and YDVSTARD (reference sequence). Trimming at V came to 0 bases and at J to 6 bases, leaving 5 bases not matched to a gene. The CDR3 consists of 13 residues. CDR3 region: CATWDRRFYKKLF. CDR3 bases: TGTGCCACCTGGGACAGGCGGTTTTATAAGAAACTCTTT.

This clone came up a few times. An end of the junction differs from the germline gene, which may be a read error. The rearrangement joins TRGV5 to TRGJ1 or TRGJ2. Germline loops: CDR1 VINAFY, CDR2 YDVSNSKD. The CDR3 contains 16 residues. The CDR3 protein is CATWDTTLFPYYKELF. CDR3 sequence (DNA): TGTGCCACCTGGGACACCACACTCTTTCCTTATTATAAGGAACTCTTT.

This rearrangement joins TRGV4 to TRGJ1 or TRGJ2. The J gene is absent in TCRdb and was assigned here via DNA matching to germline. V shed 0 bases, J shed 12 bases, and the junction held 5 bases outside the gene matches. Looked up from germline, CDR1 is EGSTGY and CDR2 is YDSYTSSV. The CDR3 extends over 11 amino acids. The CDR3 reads CATWDGQRKLF. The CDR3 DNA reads TGTGCCACCTGGGATGGGCAGAGGAAACTCTTT.